This TCR beta chain came from a study of metastatic and nonmetastatic thyroid tumors. Across the study: It was across blood and tumor or nodule tissue from malignant and benign thyroid patients that repertoires were compared.

This clone was seen just once. The entire patient cohort was treatment-naive prior to thyroid surgery. Trimming left V 1 base short and J 9 bases short, with 16 bases between. Germline V CDR1 and CDR2: LNHDA, SQIVND (reference sequence). This CDR3 region has 15 residues. With MiXCR, TCRdb reprocessed the PCR reads. The data hold over 15,000 clones, with around 26% observed a single time. Sample: tumor tissue. The J gene is TRBJ2-1, the V gene TRBV19; maybe TRBD2 (6 bases). The TCR originated in a female donor with papillary thyroid cancer or a benign thyroid nodule (not recorded which). Some clones in this sample may be carry-over from other donors' samples. CDR3 region: CASSIATSRRGEQFF. As DNA, the CDR3 is TGTGCCAGTAGTATAGCCACTAGCAGGCGGGGTGAGCAGTTCTTC.